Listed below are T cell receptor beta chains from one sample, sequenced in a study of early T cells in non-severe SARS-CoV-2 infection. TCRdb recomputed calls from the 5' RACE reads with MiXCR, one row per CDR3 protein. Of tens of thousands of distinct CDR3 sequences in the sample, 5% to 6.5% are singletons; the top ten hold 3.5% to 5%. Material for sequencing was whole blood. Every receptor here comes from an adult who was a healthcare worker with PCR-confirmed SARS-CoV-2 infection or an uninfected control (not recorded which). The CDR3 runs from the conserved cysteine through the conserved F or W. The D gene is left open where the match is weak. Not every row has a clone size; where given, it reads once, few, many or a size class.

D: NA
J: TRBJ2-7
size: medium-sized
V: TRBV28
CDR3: CASSLGYEQYF
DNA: TGTGCCAGCAGTTTAGGTTACGAGCAGTACTTC

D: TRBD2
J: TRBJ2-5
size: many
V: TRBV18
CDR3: CASSPRTSGGETQYF
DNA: TGTGCCAGCTCCCCGCGGACTAGCGGGGGAGAGACCCAGTACTTC

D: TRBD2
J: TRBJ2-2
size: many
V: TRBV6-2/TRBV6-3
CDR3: CASRQPAAGGTGELFF
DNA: TGTGCCAGCAGGCAACCGGCAGCGGGAGGTACCGGGGAGCTGTTTTTT

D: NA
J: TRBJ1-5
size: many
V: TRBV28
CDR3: CASSFGGDPISPQHF
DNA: TGTGCCAGCAGTTTCGGGGGGGACCCAATCAGCCCCCAGCATTTT

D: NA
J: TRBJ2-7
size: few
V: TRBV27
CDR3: CASSLTAGEQYF
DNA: TGTGCCAGCAGTCTTACGGCGGGGGAGCAGTACTTC

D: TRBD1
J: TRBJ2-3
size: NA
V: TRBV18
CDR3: CASSPPTRTGVGTDTQYF
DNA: TGTGCCAGCTCACCACCCACTCGGACAGGTGTAGGGACAGATACGCAGTATTTT

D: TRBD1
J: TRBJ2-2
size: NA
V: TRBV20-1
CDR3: CSAIPGQLINTGELFF
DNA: TGCAGTGCTATTCCGGGACAGCTTATCAACACCGGGGAGCTGTTTTTT

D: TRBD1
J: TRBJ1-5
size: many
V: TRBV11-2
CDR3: CASSLVRGRPQHF
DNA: TGTGCCAGCAGCTTAGTGAGGGGGCGGCCCCAGCATTTT

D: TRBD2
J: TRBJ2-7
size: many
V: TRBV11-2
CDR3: CASSSSGENSYEQYF
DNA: TGTGCCAGCAGCTCAAGCGGGGAGAACTCCTACGAGCAGTACTTC

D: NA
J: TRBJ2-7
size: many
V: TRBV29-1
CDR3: CSAKRQDSYEQYF
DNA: TGCAGCGCAAAGAGACAGGACTCCTACGAGCAGTACTTC